The 21 T cell receptor beta chains below were found in one sample sequenced in a study of a mutant IDH1 vaccine in newly diagnosed glioma (dated by TCRdb to about 2021). The time point label for this specimen denotes: baseline, week 1 (first vaccination visit). The treatment or condition tag for this specimen amounts to: pre-vaccination baseline after standard-of-care therapy. Library method: the immunoSEQ multiplex PCR assay. The table comes from immuneACCESS by way of TCRdb, which keeps in-frame sequences with V and J called. Part of the clones is missing from these tables; in studies checked, under half for an unresolved V gene and the rest for unknown reasons. For this sample there are roughly 41,000 clones; just under 95% appear just once. The ten largest clonotypes hold 15% to 20% of the sample. Here the sequenced sample was PBMCs, taken from a glioma patient treated with radiotherapy, temozolomide or both. The source is a young man with glioma.

This clone was detected a few times. In DNA, the CDR3 is TGCAGCGTTCTCGACAGGACCGTTGAAGCTTTCTTT. As protein: CSVLDRTVEAFF. The rearrangement links TRBV29-1 to TRBJ1-1; tentatively, D is TRBD1 (6 bases). The V gene's germline CDR1 is SQVTM and CDR2 ANQGSEA. The CDR3 extends over 12 amino acids. Trimming pared 5 bases from V and 7 bases from J, leaving 14 bases between.

The chain employs TRBV6-5 and TRBJ1-1, with D tentatively TRBD1 (5 bases). V dropped 6 bases and J dropped 1 base, with 9 bases sitting between them. The CDR3 spans 13 residues. Per germline, CDR1 MNHEY and CDR2 SVGAGI. CDR3: CASSTTGNTEAFF. Written as DNA, the CDR3 is TGTGCCAGCAGCACCACAGGGAACACTGAAGCTTTCTTT.

The V gene is TRBV5-1, the J gene TRBJ1-2, with D uncertain. Per germline, CDR1 SGHRS and CDR2 YFSETQ. Trimming pared 7 bases from V and 4 bases from J, leaving 14 bases between. There are 13 residues in the CDR3. The CDR3 DNA follows: TGCGCCAGCGGGCCCGACTCCGGCTATGGCTACACCTTC. Amino acids: CASGPDSGYGYTF.

The V and J genes are TRBV4-3 and TRBJ1-1; D ambiguous. This CDR3 is 15 amino acids long. Trimming removed 3 bases at V and 5 bases at J, with 16 bases between. The V gene's germline CDR1 is LGHNA and CDR2 YSLEER. Here the CDR3 reads CASSHLRKGLTEAFF. CDR3 DNA: TGCGCCAGCAGCCACCTTCGAAAGGGATTGACTGAAGCTTTCTTT.

V and J are TRBV5-1 and TRBJ2-7; 10 bases map to TRBD1. Trimming took 5 bases from V and 5 from J; bases not matched to a gene: 10. CDR1 is SGHRS and CDR2 is YFSETQ in the germline V gene. The CDR3 has 15 amino acids. Here the CDR3 DNA reads TGCGCCAGCAGTTTAACCGGGACAGGGGTTAACGAGCAGTACTTC. This translates into CASSLTGTGVNEQYF. The variable domain in full, with the rest retrieved from reference TRBV5-1 and TRBJ2-7, is KAGVTQTPRYLIKTRGQQVTLSCSPISGHRSVSWYQQTPGQGLQFLFEYFSETQRNKGNFPGRFSGRQFSNSRSEMNVSTLELGDSALYLCASSLTGTGVNEQYFGPGTRLTVT.

V and J are TRBV30 and TRBJ1-1, with unresolved D. This CDR3 comprises 11 residues. Germline V gene sequence: CDR1 GTSNPN, CDR2 SVGIG (reference sequence). The V end lost 3 bases, the J end lost 2 bases, and 4 bases lay between the germline ends. The CDR3 nucleotides read TGTGCCTGGAGGGACAACACTGAAGCTTTCTTT. Translation: CAWRDNTEAFF.

The chain employs TRBV19 and TRBJ1-2; 12 bases align to TRBD1. The CDR3 is made up of 18 amino acids. The trim removed 2 bases at V and 7 bases at J, leaving 14 bases unmatched. Germline loops: CDR1 LNHDA, CDR2 SQIVND (reference sequence). As DNA, the CDR3 is TGTGCCAGTAGTATACGCTCCGGGACAGGGGGCGATTCGGTTGGCTACACCTTC. This encodes CASSIRSGTGGDSVGYTF.

The gene calls are TRBV11-2 and TRBJ2-1; D uncertain. Germline CDR1 SGHAT, CDR2 FQNNGV. The CDR3 extends over 12 amino acids. V gave up 3 bases and J gave up 7 bases, with 7 bases separating them. DNA of the CDR3: TGTGCCAGCAGCTTCGTTACGAATGAGCAGTTCTTC. It encodes CASSFVTNEQFF.

The count of this clone is one. This rearrangement joins TRBV30 to TRBJ2-7; 9 bases fit TRBD2. The CDR3 loop spans 15 amino acids. CDR1 is GTSNPN, CDR2 SVGIG, per germline (reference sequence). V dropped 4 bases and J dropped 3; count of bases not matched to a gene: 10. CDR3: CAWKGGGLAVYEQYF. The CDR3 region has the DNA TGTGCCTGGAAGGGGGGGGGACTAGCAGTCTACGAGCAGTACTTC.

J is TRBJ1-5 and V is TRBV30, with TRBD1 identical over 7 bases. The CDR3 covers 12 residues. Germline CDR1 reads GTSNPN; CDR2 reads SVGIG (reference sequence). V shed 5 bases, J shed 6 bases, and the junction held 4 bases outside the gene matches. Written as DNA, the CDR3 is TGTGCCTGGGACAGGGCGGGTCAGCCCCAGCATTTT. This gives the protein CAWDRAGQPQHF.

A single count supports this clone. V usage is TRBV19 and J usage is TRBJ2-7, with 8 bases identical to TRBD2. J lost 0 bases, V lost 5 bases, and 6 bases had no gene match. CDR1 and CDR2 (germline): LNHDA, SQIVND (reference sequence). CDR3 length equals 15 residues. The CDR3 spells CASSQAGVGSYEQYF. Here the CDR3 DNA reads TGTGCCAGTAGTCAAGCGGGAGTTGGCTCCTACGAGCAGTACTTC. Together with reference TRBV19 and TRBJ2-7, the CDR3 gives the full variable domain: DGGITQSPKYLFRKEGQNVTLSCEQNLNHDAMYWYRQDPGQGLRLIYYSQIVNDFQKGDIAEGYSVSREKKESFPLTVTSAQKNPTAFYLCASSQAGVGSYEQYFGPGTRLTVT.

The CDR3 DNA sequence: TGTGCCAGCAGCGTTAACAGGGGGGATAATTCACCCCTCCACTTT. This gives the protein CASSVNRGDNSPLHF. V is TRBV7-2 and J is TRBJ1-6; TRBD1 matches at 8 bases. V trimming: 5 bases; J trimming: 5 bases; junction bases outside the gene matches: 5. Germline CDR1 SGHTA, CDR2 FQGNSA. The CDR3 contains 15 residues.

The chain uses TRBV18 and TRBJ2-3; 7 bases map to TRBD1. There are 16 residues in the CDR3. Unmatched junction bases numbered 9, after V lost 6 bases and J lost 0 bases. Germline V gene sequence: CDR1 KGHSH, CDR2 LQKENI. CDR3 loop: CASSPLRGGSTDTQYF. The CDR3 DNA follows: TGTGCCAGCTCTCCTCTGAGAGGGGGCAGCACAGATACGCAGTATTTT. The full variable domain, its missing parts supplied by reference TRBV18 and TRBJ2-3, is NAGVMQNPRHLVRRRGQEARLRCSPMKGHSHVYWYRQLPEEGLKFMVYLQKENIIDESGMPKERFSAEFPKEGPSILRIQQVVRGDSAAYFCASSPLRGGSTDTQYFGPGTRLTVL.

This chain joins TRBV7-2 and TRBJ2-7; TRBD2 matches 8 bases. The CDR3 covers 15 residues. V shed 5 bases and J 5 bases; nucleotides not matched to a gene: 11. The germline V gene encodes CDR1 SGHTA and CDR2 FQGNSA. As DNA, the CDR3 is TGTGCCAGCAGCCCCGATAGCGGGAAACTTGACGAGCAGTACTTC. Its translation is CASSPDSGKLDEQYF.

The chain uses TRBV5-1 and TRBJ2-7, with D uncertain. Deletions cut 0 bases from V and 6 bases from J, with 7 bases between. Germline values: CDR1 SGHRS, CDR2 YFSETQ. This CDR3 is 12 amino acids long. In nucleotides, the CDR3 is TGCGCCAGCAGCTTGGGGGTGGGCGAGCAGTACTTC. Residues: CASSLGVGEQYF.

This rearrangement joins TRBV27 to TRBJ2-5; D is possibly TRBD1 or TRBD2 (5 bases each). The V and J ends lost 5 bases and 7 bases respectively, with 17 bases between them. Germline V gene lookup returns CDR1 MNHEY and CDR2 SMNVEV (reference sequence). This CDR3 is built from 14 residues. The CDR3 coding sequence is TGTGCCAGCAGTGACCGGGACCCCCTAAGGACCCAGTACTTC. Translating gives CASSDRDPLRTQYF.

The chain carries TRBV7-9 and TRBJ2-1; 8 bases align to TRBD2. The CDR3 has 16 amino acids. The V segment lost 7 bases and the J segment 8 bases; nucleotides outside the gene matches: 16. Per the germline V gene, CDR1 is SEHNR and CDR2 is FQNEAQ (reference sequence). The CDR3 bases are TGTGCCAGCACCATCACCGGGACTAGAGGGCCGGATGAGCAGTTCTTC. This codes for CASTITGTRGPDEQFF.

The chain joins TRBV29-1 to TRBJ2-5, with D perhaps TRBD2 (5 bases). The CDR3 length is 13 residues. Germline CDR1 SQVTM, CDR2 ANQGSEA. The ends were cut back, 3 bases at V and 0 bases at J, with 8 bases in the middle. The CDR3 protein is CSVEREYQETQYF. CDR3 DNA sequence: TGCAGCGTTGAGAGGGAGTACCAAGAGACCCAGTACTTC.

The rearrangement joins TRBV6-5 to TRBJ2-7; unclear D gene. Germline CDR1 is MNHEY and CDR2 is SVGAGI. This CDR3 region has 12 residues. Trimming removed 5 bases from V and 5 bases from J, with 10 bases in between. The chain's CDR3 is CASSPRVDEQYF. The CDR3 nucleotides are TGTGCCAGCAGTCCTAGGGTGGACGAGCAGTACTTC.

V gene TRBV4-1 combines with J gene TRBJ2-5; 8 bases map to TRBD2. This CDR3 is built from 17 residues. Looked up from germline, CDR1 is MGHRA and CDR2 is YSYEKL. V shed 1 base and J 7 bases; nucleotides not matched to a gene: 14. As DNA, the CDR3 is TGCGCCAGCAGCCAAGGGGAAGTAGCGGGGATCCTGAGGACCCAGTACTTC. This codes for CASSQGEVAGILRTQYF.

The chain joins TRBV4-1 to TRBJ1-1; D is possibly TRBD1 (5 bases). Between the trimmed V and J ends, which lost 0 bases and 3 bases, there was a span of 17 bases. The CDR3 loop spans 17 amino acids. CDR1 and CDR2 from the germline V gene are MGHRA and YSYEKL. The CDR3 region has the DNA TGCGCCAGCAGCCAAGAGAGGTTCGACCGCAGGGACACTGAAGCTTTCTTT. Translated, it gives CASSQERFDRRDTEAFF.